The entry that follows covers one TCR beta chain sequence. This entry comes from a study of technical replicates of blood from a handful of donors. The assay was immunoSEQ multiplex PCR, and TCRdb's table has in-frame clones only and misses some. The sample has tens of thousands of clones, almost 97% seen once. The CDR3 contains 15 residues. V lost 8 bases and J lost 2; bases outside the gene matches: 8. CDR1 and CDR2 from the germline V gene are SNHLY and FYNNEI. The sample comprised T cells isolated from PBMCs. J is TRBJ2-2 and V is TRBV2; 7 bases line up with TRBD2. The sequence was collected from a human donor in good health. The chain's CDR3 is CASGREGSNTGELFF. CDR3 DNA: TGTGCCAGCGGGAGGGAGGGGAGTAACACCGGGGAGCTGTTTTTT.